This T cell receptor (beta chain) was sequenced in a study of cytomegalovirus exposure and HLA in healthy donors. Germline loops: CDR1 SGHRS, CDR2 YFSETQ. The J segment lost 8 bases and the V segment lost 0 bases, leaving 4 bases of the junction unmatched. This CDR3 comprises 14 residues. This clone has just one count. Its antigen is undetermined. Study outcomes and limitations: Most subjects had HLA-A and HLA-B alleles reportedly predicted accurately by TCR beta sequences. A later analysis linked a missense DCLRE1C variant to TCR beta V- and J-gene trimming.

The PCR employed 60 Vbeta primers together with 13 Jbeta primers. Using immunoSEQ multiplex PCR, the repertoire was profiled, and TCRdb retains in-frame clones only, with some absent. The sample holds around 130,000 clones, around 77% seen once. The V and J genes are TRBV5-1 and TRBJ1-4, with 7 bases matching TRBD1. Sequencing used PBMCs. The TCR sequence derives from a man in his thirties or forties in good health and CMV-seronegative. The DNA for the CDR3 is TGCGCCAGCAGCTTGGAAGGGGGCAAGGAAAAACTGTTTTTT. This sequence encodes CASSLEGGKEKLFF.